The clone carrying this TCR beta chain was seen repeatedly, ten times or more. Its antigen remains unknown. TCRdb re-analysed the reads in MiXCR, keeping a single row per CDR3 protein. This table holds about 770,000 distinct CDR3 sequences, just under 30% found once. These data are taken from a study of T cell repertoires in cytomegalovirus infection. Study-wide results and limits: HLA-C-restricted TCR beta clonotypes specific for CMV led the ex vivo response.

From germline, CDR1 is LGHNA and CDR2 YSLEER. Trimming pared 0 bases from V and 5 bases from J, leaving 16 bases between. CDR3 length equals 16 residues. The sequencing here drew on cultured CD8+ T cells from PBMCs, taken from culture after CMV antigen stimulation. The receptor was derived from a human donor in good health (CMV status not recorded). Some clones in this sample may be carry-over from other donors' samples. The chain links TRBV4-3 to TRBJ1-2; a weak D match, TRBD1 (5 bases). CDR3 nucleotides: TGCGCCAGCAGCCAAGAGACACAGGCCGGGGGTTATGGCTACACCTTC. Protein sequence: CASSQETQAGGYGYTF.